Shown below are 13 T cell receptor beta chains from a single sample sequenced in a study of shared clonotypes between healthy human individuals (dated by TCRdb to between 2020 and 2021). The receptor library was made with the immunoSEQ multiplex PCR assay. Imported from immuneACCESS, the table was reduced by TCRdb to in-frame sequences with V and J called. These copies leave out some clones; in studies compared against another copy, an unresolved V gene accounts for under half, and the cause of the remainder is not known. This sample comprises approximately 980,000 clones, approximately 76% of them detected only once. Together, the top ten hold about 1.5% of the sample. What was sequenced was memory CD4+ T cells sorted from blood. The sample's cell subset or site label is to be understood as: CD45RA-negative fraction. The receptors derive from a man aged 18 to 30 in good health.

The rearrangement uses TRBV19 and TRBJ2-2, with 7 bases matching TRBD2. Germline CDR1 is LNHDA and CDR2 is SQIVND (reference sequence). This CDR3 contains 15 residues. The V segment lost 4 bases and the J segment 1 base; nucleotides outside the gene matches: 3. The chain's CDR3 is CASSNRGVNTGELFF. The CDR3 DNA is TGTGCCAGTAGTAATCGGGGGGTGAACACCGGGGAGCTGTTTTTT. Filled out from reference TRBV19 and TRBJ2-2, the complete variable domain reads DGGITQSPKYLFRKEGQNVTLSCEQNLNHDAMYWYRQDPGQGLRLIYYSQIVNDFQKGDIAEGYSVSREKKESFPLTVTSAQKNPTAFYLCASSNRGVNTGELFFGEGSRLTVL.

This rearrangement joins TRBV28 to TRBJ2-7; TRBD1 agrees at 8 bases. Germline V gene sequence: CDR1 MDHEN, CDR2 SYDVKM. The V and J ends lost 1 base and 3 bases, in that order; junction bases with no gene match: 8. There are 16 residues in the CDR3. CDR3 sequence (DNA): TGTGCCAGCAGTTTATATACGACAGGGGAGAACTACGAGCAGTACTTC. Its translation is CASSLYTTGENYEQYF. Using reference TRBV28 and TRBJ2-7 for the parts outside the CDR3, the full variable domain is DVKVTQSSRYLVKRTGEKVFLECVQDMDHENMFWYRQDPGLGLRLIYFSYDVKMKEKGDIPEGYSVSREKKERFSLILESASTNQTSMYLCASSLYTTGENYEQYFGPGTRLTVT.

J is TRBJ2-1 and V is TRBV6-5, with 7 bases that match TRBD2. CDR1 and CDR2 from the germline V gene are MNHEY and SVGAGI. The CDR3 has 16 amino acids. V lost 0 bases, J lost 9 bases, and 11 bases stayed unmatched. Written as DNA, the CDR3 is TGTGCCAGCAGTTACTCGGAACGGGGACTATATACTGAGCAGTTCTTC. This gives the protein CASSYSERGLYTEQFF.

The V call is TRBV27, the J call TRBJ2-6; D tentatively fits TRBD1 or TRBD2 (7 bases each). The CDR3 loop spans 18 amino acids. In germline, CDR1 is MNHEY, CDR2 SMNVEV (reference sequence). Trimming cost V 2 bases and J 0 bases, with 14 bases left between them. The CDR3 region has the DNA TGTGCCAGCAGTTTAGAAGGGGGCGGGAGCTCTGGGGCCAACGTCCTGACTTTC. Encoded protein: CASSLEGGGSSGANVLTF.

The rearrangement uses TRBV19 and TRBJ2-1; weak D call: TRBD2 (6 bases). Trimming pared 1 base from V and 4 bases from J, leaving 17 bases between. CDR3 size: 17 residues. Per the germline V gene, CDR1 is LNHDA and CDR2 is SQIVND (reference sequence). CDR3 sequence reads: CASSIGGAGNRYNEQFF. In DNA, the CDR3 is TGTGCCAGTAGTATAGGCGGGGCAGGGAATAGATACAATGAGCAGTTCTTC.

This clone was observed a few times. Other DNA sequences from this sample encode an identical CDR3 as well. This rearrangement joins TRBV30 to TRBJ2-3; maybe TRBD1 (6 bases). Germline V gene lookup returns CDR1 GTSNPN and CDR2 SVGIG (reference sequence). Trimming took off 1 base at V and 1 base at J, with 6 bases between the two ends. This CDR3 is built from 13 residues. For the CDR3, the DNA is TGTGCCTGGAGTGGACAGGGCACAGATACGCAGTATTTT. This encodes CAWSGQGTDTQYF.

This chain connects TRBV7-9 to TRBJ2-7, with 7 bases that match TRBD2. CDR3 length: 17 amino acids. Germline assignment: CDR1 SEHNR and CDR2 FQNEAQ (reference sequence). The V and J ends lost 5 bases and 0 bases, in that order; junction bases with no gene match: 13. The CDR3 protein is CASSPYGSAGDSYEQYF. The CDR3 region has the DNA TGTGCCAGCAGCCCGTATGGGTCGGCGGGGGACTCCTACGAGCAGTACTTC.

This rearrangement joins TRBV7-2 to TRBJ2-2; 10 positions agree with TRBD2. CDR3 size: 15 residues. Germline V lookup: CDR1 SGHTA, CDR2 FQGNSA. With V trimmed by 4 bases and J by 4 bases, 3 bases remained unmatched. CDR3 coding DNA: TGTGCCAGCAGCTGGACTAGCGGCGGCACCGGGGAGCTGTTTTTT. As protein: CASSWTSGGTGELFF.

This chain connects TRBV7-2 to TRBJ2-1; D possibly corresponds to TRBD2 (6 bases). Germline V CDR1 and CDR2: SGHTA, FQGNSA. The ends were cut back, 2 bases at V and 14 bases at J, with 19 bases in the middle. The CDR3 covers 14 residues. The CDR3 sequence: CASSLSGFSGSEFF. The DNA of the CDR3 is TGTGCCAGCAGCTTATCGGGCTTCAGCGGGTCGGAGTTCTTC.

The J gene is TRBJ2-4, the V gene TRBV5-4; the D gene is possibly TRBD2 (6 bases). The V end was cut by 2 bases, the J end by 0 bases, with 9 bases between. The CDR3 contains 15 residues. Looked up from germline, CDR1 is SGHNT and CDR2 is YYREEE (reference sequence). The CDR3 DNA reads TGTGCCAGCAGCTTAGACGGGAGAGCCAAAAACATTCAGTACTTC. Protein sequence: CASSLDGRAKNIQYF.

The chain joins TRBV18 to TRBJ1-6; D gene ambiguous. Germline V lookup: CDR1 KGHSH, CDR2 LQKENI. Trimming pared 2 bases from V and 0 bases from J, leaving 5 bases between. CDR3 size: 15 residues. The CDR3 here is CASSPGRSYNSPLHF. The CDR3 bases are TGTGCCAGCTCACCAGGGCGCTCCTATAATTCACCCCTCCACTTT.

This clone was found a few times. The chain links TRBV19 to TRBJ2-1, with 7 bases identical to TRBD2. CDR3 length: 15 residues. The germline V gene encodes CDR1 LNHDA and CDR2 SQIVND (reference sequence). Trimming took 4 bases from V and 3 from J; bases not matched to a gene: 6. In DNA form, the CDR3 reads TGTGCCAGTAGTACCTCCGGGACTAACTACAATGAGCAGTTCTTC. Encoded protein: CASSTSGTNYNEQFF.

The table lists this clone with a few counts. This chain joins TRBV25-1 and TRBJ1-1; tentative D call: TRBD1 (5 bases). The CDR3 runs 14 residues. Trimming cost V 2 bases and J 5 bases, with 12 bases left between them. Looked up from germline, CDR1 is MGHDK and CDR2 is SYGVNS. The CDR3 loop reads CASSEHGRVTEAFF. CDR3 DNA: TGTGCCAGCAGTGAACATGGCAGGGTAACTGAAGCTTTCTTT.